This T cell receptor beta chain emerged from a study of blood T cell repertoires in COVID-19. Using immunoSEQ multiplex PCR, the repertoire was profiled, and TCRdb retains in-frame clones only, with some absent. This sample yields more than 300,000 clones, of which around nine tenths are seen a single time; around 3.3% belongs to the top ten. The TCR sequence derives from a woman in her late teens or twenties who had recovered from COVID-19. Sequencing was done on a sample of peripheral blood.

CDR3 DNA sequence: TGTGCCAGCTCACCATGGCAGGAGGACACTGAAGCTTTCTTT. Its translation: CASSPWQEDTEAFF. The chain recombines TRBV18 with TRBJ1-1; D remains unclear. The V and J ends lost 2 bases and 3 bases respectively, with 10 bases between them. Per germline, CDR1 KGHSH and CDR2 LQKENI. This CDR3 is 14 amino acids long.